Given below is one TCR beta chain in context. This record comes from a study of blood T cell repertoires in COVID-19. Study summary: COVID-19 samples from acute and convalescent phases originated in the United States, Italy and Spain. T cells, B-cell-depleted T cells, or PBMCs supplied cDNA or gDNA.

Original analysis: Reference gene primer amplification yielded estimated nucleated cell counts. This table comes from immunoSEQ multiplex PCR, and its TCRdb copy is limited to in-frame clones, with some not included. V, J and clone size are those of that table, while D and trimming were read from the DNA. The table has 55,000 to 80,000 clones, about four fifths seen once; the top ten hold roughly 5%. The origin of this receptor is a human donor in a cohort sampled during active COVID-19. Sample: peripheral blood.

The CDR3 is CASSLVGTDYSNQPQHF. The CDR3, as DNA: TGTGCCAGCAGCTTAGTTGGGACGGACTATAGCAATCAGCCCCAGCATTTT. The chain has TRBV7-8 and TRBJ1-5; D may be TRBD1 (5 bases). CDR3 size: 17 residues. CDR1 and CDR2 from the germline V gene are SGHVS and FQNEAQ. V dropped 1 base and J dropped 0 bases, with 13 bases sitting between them. The entire variable domain, with the rest obtained from reference TRBV7-8 and TRBJ1-5, is as follows: GAGVSQSPRYKVAKRGQDVALRCDPISGHVSLFWYQQALGQGPEFLTYFQNEAQLDKSGLPSDRFFAERPEGSVSTLKIQRTQQEDSAVYLCASSLVGTDYSNQPQHFGDGTRLSIL.